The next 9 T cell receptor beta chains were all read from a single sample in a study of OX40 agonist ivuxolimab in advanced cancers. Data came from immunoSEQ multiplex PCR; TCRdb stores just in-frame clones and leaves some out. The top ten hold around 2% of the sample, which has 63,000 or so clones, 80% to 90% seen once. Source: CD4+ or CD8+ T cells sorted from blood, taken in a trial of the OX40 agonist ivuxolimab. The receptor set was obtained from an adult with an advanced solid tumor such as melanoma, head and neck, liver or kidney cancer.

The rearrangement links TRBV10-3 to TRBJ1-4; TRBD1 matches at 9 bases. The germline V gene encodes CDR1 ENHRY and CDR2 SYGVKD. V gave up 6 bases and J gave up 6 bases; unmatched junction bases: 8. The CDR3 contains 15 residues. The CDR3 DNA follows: TGTGCCATCAGCACCAACAGGGGGCGTGATGAAAAACTGTTTTTT. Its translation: CAISTNRGRDEKLFF.

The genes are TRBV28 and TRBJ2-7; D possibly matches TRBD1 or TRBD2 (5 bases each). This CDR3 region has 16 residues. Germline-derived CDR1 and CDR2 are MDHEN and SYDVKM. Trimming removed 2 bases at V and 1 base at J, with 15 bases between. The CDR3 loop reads CASSLRGRKTSYEQYF. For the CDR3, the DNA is TGTGCCAGCAGTTTAAGGGGACGGAAAACTTCCTACGAGCAGTACTTC.

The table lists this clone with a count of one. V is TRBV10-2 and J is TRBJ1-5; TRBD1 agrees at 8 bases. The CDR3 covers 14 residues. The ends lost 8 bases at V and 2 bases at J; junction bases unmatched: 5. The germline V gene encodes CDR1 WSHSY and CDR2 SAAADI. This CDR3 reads CASSPQGGNQPQHF. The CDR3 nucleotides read TGCGCCAGCTCCCCACAGGGGGGCAATCAGCCCCAGCATTTT.

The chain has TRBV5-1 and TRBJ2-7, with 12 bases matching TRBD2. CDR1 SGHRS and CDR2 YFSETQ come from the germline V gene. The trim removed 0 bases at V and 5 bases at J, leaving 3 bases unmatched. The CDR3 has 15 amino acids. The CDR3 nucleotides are TGCGCCAGCAGCTTGGTCCCTAGCGGGAGGGACGAGCAGTACTTC. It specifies CASSLVPSGRDEQYF. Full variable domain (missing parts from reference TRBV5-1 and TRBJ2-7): KAGVTQTPRYLIKTRGQQVTLSCSPISGHRSVSWYQQTPGQGLQFLFEYFSETQRNKGNFPGRFSGRQFSNSRSEMNVSTLELGDSALYLCASSLVPSGRDEQYFGPGTRLTVT.

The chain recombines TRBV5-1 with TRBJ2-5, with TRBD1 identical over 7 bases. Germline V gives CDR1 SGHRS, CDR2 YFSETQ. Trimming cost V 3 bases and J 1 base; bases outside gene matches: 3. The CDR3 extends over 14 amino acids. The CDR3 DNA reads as TGCGCCAGCAGCTCCCGGGACAGCCAAGAGACCCAGTACTTC. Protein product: CASSSRDSQETQYF. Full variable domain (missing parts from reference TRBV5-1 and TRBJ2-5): KAGVTQTPRYLIKTRGQQVTLSCSPISGHRSVSWYQQTPGQGLQFLFEYFSETQRNKGNFPGRFSGRQFSNSRSEMNVSTLELGDSALYLCASSSRDSQETQYFGPGTRLLVL.

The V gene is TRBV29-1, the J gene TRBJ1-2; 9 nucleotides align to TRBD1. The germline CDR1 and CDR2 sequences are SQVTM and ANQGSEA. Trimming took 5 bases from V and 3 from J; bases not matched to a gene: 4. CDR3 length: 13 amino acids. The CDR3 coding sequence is TGCAGCGTTACGACAGGGGGAGACTATGGCTACACCTTC. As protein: CSVTTGGDYGYTF.

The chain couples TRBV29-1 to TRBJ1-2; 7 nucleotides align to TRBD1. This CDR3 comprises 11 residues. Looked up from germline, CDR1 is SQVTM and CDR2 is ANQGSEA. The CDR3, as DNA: TGCACCACGGGACAGTCATATGGCTACACCTTC. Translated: CTTGQSYGYTF.

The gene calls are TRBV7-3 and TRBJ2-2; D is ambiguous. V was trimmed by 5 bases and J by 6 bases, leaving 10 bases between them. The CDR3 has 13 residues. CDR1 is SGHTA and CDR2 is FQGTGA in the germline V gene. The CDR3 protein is CASSARSPGELFF. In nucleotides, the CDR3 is TGTGCCAGCAGCGCCAGGAGTCCCGGGGAGCTGTTTTTT. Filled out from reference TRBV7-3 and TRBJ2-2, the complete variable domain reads GAGVSQTPSNKVTEKGKYVELRCDPISGHTALYWYRQSLGQGPEFLIYFQGTGAADDSGLPNDRFFAVRPEGSVSTLKIQRTERGDSAVYLCASSARSPGELFFGEGSRLTVL.

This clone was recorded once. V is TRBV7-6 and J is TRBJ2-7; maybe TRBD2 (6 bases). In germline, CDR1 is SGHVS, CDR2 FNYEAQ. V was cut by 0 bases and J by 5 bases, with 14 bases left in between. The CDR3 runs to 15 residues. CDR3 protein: CASSLATGAGNEQYF. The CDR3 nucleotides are TGTGCCAGCAGCTTAGCGACGGGAGCCGGGAACGAGCAGTACTTC.